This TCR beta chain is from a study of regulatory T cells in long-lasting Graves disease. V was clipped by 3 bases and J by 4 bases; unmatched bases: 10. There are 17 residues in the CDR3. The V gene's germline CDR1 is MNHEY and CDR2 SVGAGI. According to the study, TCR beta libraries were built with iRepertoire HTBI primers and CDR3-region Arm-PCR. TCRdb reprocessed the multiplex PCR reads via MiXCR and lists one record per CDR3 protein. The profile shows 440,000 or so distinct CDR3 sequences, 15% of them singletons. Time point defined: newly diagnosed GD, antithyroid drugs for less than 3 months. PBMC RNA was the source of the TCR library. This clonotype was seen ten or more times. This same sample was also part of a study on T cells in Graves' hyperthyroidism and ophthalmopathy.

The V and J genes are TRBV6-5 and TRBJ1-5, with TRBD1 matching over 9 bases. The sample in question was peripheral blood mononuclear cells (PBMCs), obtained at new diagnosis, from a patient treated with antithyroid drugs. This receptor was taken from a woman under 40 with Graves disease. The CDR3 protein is CASSYSQGAVGNQPQHF. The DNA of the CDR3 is TGTGCCAGCAGTTATTCACAGGGGGCAGTTGGTAATCAGCCCCAGCATTTT.